Below, 20 T cell receptor beta chains from the same sample are listed, as sequenced in a study of blood T cell repertoires in COVID-19 (dated by TCRdb to 2020 to 2021). The library was prepared using the immunoSEQ multiplex PCR assay. TCRdb's version of the immuneACCESS table is confined to in-frame rearrangements and falls short of the full clone set. An unresolved V gene accounts for under half of the shortfall where checked; the remainder is of unknown origin. Recorded for this sample are roughly 65,000 clones; approximately 95% of them occurred a single time. Together, the top ten hold about 3% of the sample. Sequencing was done on a sample of peripheral blood. The receptors originated from a man between 65 and 85 years old with active COVID-19.

The V call is TRBV10-3, the J call TRBJ1-2; TRBD1 aligns across 7 bases. Germline V CDR1 and CDR2: ENHRY, SYGVKD. CDR3 length: 13 residues. Trimming at V came to 0 bases and at J to 10 bases, leaving 5 bases not matched to a gene. The CDR3 DNA reads TGTGCCATCAGTGAGTCCCGACAGGGACACTACACCTTC. Translating it yields CAISESRQGHYTF.

In DNA, the CDR3 is TGCAGCGTTGAAGGACAGGGGACTGGTCAGCCCCAGCATTTT. Protein product: CSVEGQGTGQPQHF. The gene calls are TRBV29-1 and TRBJ1-5; 8 nucleotides line up with TRBD1. The CDR3 spans 14 residues. Germline CDR1 reads SQVTM; CDR2 reads ANQGSEA. Germline trimming cut 1 base from V and 6 bases from J; bases unmatched to any gene: 5.

The chain employs TRBV6-5 and TRBJ1-4; TRBD1 agrees at 8 bases. The CDR3 contains 13 residues. Germline trimming cut 9 bases from V and 7 bases from J; bases unmatched to any gene: 7. Looked up from germline, CDR1 is MNHEY and CDR2 is SVGAGI. For the CDR3, the DNA is TGTGCCAGTGGACAGGGTCGTTTTGAAAAACTGTTTTTT. Its protein product is CASGQGRFEKLFF.

The chain has TRBV16 and TRBJ1-2, with D possibly being TRBD1 (6 bases). This CDR3 region has 15 residues. The V gene lost 4 bases and the J gene lost 0 bases, with 12 bases spanning the gap. Germline CDR1 is KGHSY and CDR2 is FQNENV. CDR3 region: CASSPGAQPNYGYTF. The CDR3 coding sequence is TGTGCCAGCAGCCCAGGGGCTCAACCTAACTATGGCTACACCTTC.

The rearrangement uses TRBV5-1 and TRBJ1-3, with D perhaps matching TRBD1 (6 bases). Deletions cut 4 bases from V and 0 bases from J, with 14 bases between. Per germline, CDR1 SGHRS and CDR2 YFSETQ. The CDR3 has 16 residues. Here the CDR3 reads CASSLQGQNSGNTIYF. The CDR3 DNA reads TGCGCCAGCAGCCTACAAGGACAGAACTCTGGAAACACCATATATTTT.

The chain recombines TRBV6-5 with TRBJ2-7; 10 bases agree with TRBD1. V was clipped by 7 bases and J by 5 bases; unmatched bases: 8. CDR3 length: 14 amino acids. The germline CDR1 and CDR2 sequences are MNHEY and SVGAGI. The CDR3 DNA reads as TGTGCCAGCAAACAGACAGGGGGCGGCCACGAGCAGTACTTC. This sequence encodes CASKQTGGGHEQYF.

The rearrangement uses TRBV5-5 and TRBJ1-5; weak D call: TRBD1 (5 bases). Germline-derived CDR1 and CDR2 are SGHKS and YYEKEE (reference sequence). V shed 1 base and J shed 0 bases, with 8 bases lying between them. CDR3 length equals 15 residues. Here the CDR3 reads CASSLTGFSNQPQHF. In DNA, the CDR3 is TGTGCCAGCAGCTTGACAGGTTTTAGCAATCAGCCCCAGCATTTT.

The chain employs TRBV3-1 (or the pseudogene TRBV3-2) and TRBJ2-1; the match to TRBD1 covers 7 bases. V was pared by 0 bases and J by 2 bases, with 4 bases of the junction left unmatched. The CDR3 totals 16 residues. Germline assignment: CDR1 LGHDT and CDR2 YNNKEL (reference sequence). In DNA, the CDR3 is TGTGCCAGCAGCCAAGAAGACAGGGCCCCCTACAATGAGCAGTTCTTC. This codes for CASSQEDRAPYNEQFF.

The J gene is TRBJ1-2, the V gene TRBV2; D is perhaps TRBD1 (5 bases). Germline assignment: CDR1 SNHLY and CDR2 FYNNEI. This CDR3 has 14 residues. With 8 bases removed from V and 1 base from J, the gap between germline ends came to 14 bases. This CDR3 is CASSYNRNNYGYTF. The CDR3 DNA is TGTGCCAGCTCCTATAACAGGAATAACTATGGCTACACCTTC.

The V and J genes are TRBV18 and TRBJ1-5; TRBD1 matches 7 bases. CDR3 length equals 14 residues. Germline V gene lookup returns CDR1 KGHSH and CDR2 LQKENI. J gave up 2 bases and V 5 bases, and 3 bases lay outside the gene matches. The CDR3 coding sequence is TGTGCCAGCTCAACCGGGACAGGCAATCAGCCCCAGCATTTT. As protein: CASSTGTGNQPQHF.

In DNA, the CDR3 is TGTGCCAGCTCACCACAACAGGGGCGGACAGGTGAAAAACTGTTTTTT. The encoded protein is CASSPQQGRTGEKLFF. This sequence joins TRBV18 and TRBJ1-4, with 7 bases fitting TRBD1. The J segment lost 7 bases and the V segment lost 1 base, leaving 9 bases of the junction unmatched. From germline, CDR1 is KGHSH and CDR2 LQKENI. The CDR3 runs 16 residues. Full variable domain (rest looked up from reference TRBV18 and TRBJ1-4): NAGVMQNPRHLVRRRGQEARLRCSPMKGHSHVYWYRQLPEEGLKFMVYLQKENIIDESGMPKERFSAEFPKEGPSILRIQQVVRGDSAAYFCASSPQQGRTGEKLFFGSGTQLSVL.

The CDR3 nucleotides are TGTGCCAGCTCACACGACAGGGGGCAGAATCAGCCCCAGCATTTT. Encoded protein: CASSHDRGQNQPQHF. The gene calls are TRBV18 and TRBJ1-5; 10 nucleotides line up with TRBD1. Per the germline V gene, CDR1 is KGHSH and CDR2 is LQKENI. The CDR3 loop spans 15 amino acids. The J segment lost 4 bases and the V segment lost 4 bases, leaving 4 bases of the junction unmatched.

DNA for the CDR3: TGCAGTGATTGGAGCGGGGGGGCCAATGAGCAGTTCTTC. Protein product: CSDWSGGANEQFF. The chain joins TRBV29-1 to TRBJ2-1; 10 nucleotides align to TRBD2. This CDR3 spans 13 amino acids. CDR1 is SQVTM, CDR2 ANQGSEA, per germline.

This clone was counted a single time. The chain is built from TRBV10-1 and TRBJ1-3, with a possible D match to TRBD1 (6 bases). There are 14 residues in the CDR3. V gave up 8 bases and J gave up 1 base, with 12 bases separating them. In germline, CDR1 is WNHNN, CDR2 SYGVQD (reference sequence). CDR3 amino acids: CASSGQISGNTIYF. The CDR3 bases are TGCGCCAGCTCTGGACAGATTTCTGGAAACACCATATATTTT.

The chain joins TRBV12-5 to TRBJ2-3; D gene ambiguous. Trimming cost V 4 bases and J 4 bases, with 24 bases left between them. From germline, CDR1 is LGHNT and CDR2 FRNRAP. The CDR3 covers 18 residues. CDR3 in amino acids: CASGSLPGVPGGADTQYF. In DNA, the CDR3 is TGTGCTAGTGGTTCCCTCCCGGGTGTCCCCGGTGGAGCAGATACGCAGTATTTT.

Of note for this clone: Germline and junction disagree at one end, which may indicate a read error. The rearrangement uses TRBV7-7 and TRBJ2-1, with 12 positions matching TRBD2. CDR3 length: 19 amino acids. Per germline, CDR1 SSHAT and CDR2 FNYEAQ (reference sequence). This CDR3 is CASSPSPPILAGGDHEQFF. The CDR3 DNA sequence: TGTGCTAGCAGCCCTAGCCCCCCCATACTAGCGGGGGGAGATCATGAGCAGTTCTTC.

The rearrangement joins TRBV5-1 to TRBJ1-2; 10 positions agree with TRBD1. Germline CDR1 is SGHRS and CDR2 is YFSETQ. The trim removed 4 bases at V and 3 bases at J, leaving 6 bases unmatched. The CDR3 totals 15 residues. For the CDR3, the DNA is TGCGCCAGCAGCAGTGACAGGGGGCACGACTATGGCTACACCTTC. This codes for CASSSDRGHDYGYTF. The full variable domain, in which reference TRBV5-1 and TRBJ1-2 provide the parts outside the CDR3, is KAGVTQTPRYLIKTRGQQVTLSCSPISGHRSVSWYQQTPGQGLQFLFEYFSETQRNKGNFPGRFSGRQFSNSRSEMNVSTLELGDSALYLCASSSDRGHDYGYTFGSGTRLTVV.

The V call is TRBV6-2 or TRBV6-3, the J call TRBJ2-3; 7 bases map to TRBD2. Germline assignment: CDR1 MNHEY and CDR2 SVGEGT. The V segment lost 0 bases and the J segment 5 bases; nucleotides outside the gene matches: 11. The CDR3 spans 17 residues. The CDR3 region is CASSYSTRGVPGDTQYF. CDR3 DNA sequence: TGTGCCAGCAGTTACTCAACTCGGGGGGTGCCGGGAGATACGCAGTATTTT.

The rearrangement joins TRBV6-2 or TRBV6-3 to TRBJ2-3; D unclear. Trimming removed 4 bases at V and 2 bases at J, with 4 bases between. The CDR3 sequence is 12 residues long. Germline V gives CDR1 MNHEY, CDR2 SVGEGT. CDR3 loop: CASSSLTDTQYF. In DNA form, the CDR3 reads TGTGCCAGCAGTTCCCTCACAGATACGCAGTATTTT.

Worth noting for this clone: One end of the junction varies from germline; a read error may be responsible. CDR3 sequence (DNA): TGTGCCAGCAGCTTAGTCTCCCACAATGAGCAGTTCTTC. Its protein product is CASSLVSHNEQFF. The V gene is TRBV7-3, the J gene TRBJ2-1; D not certain. CDR3 length equals 13 residues. CDR1 is SGHTA, CDR2 FQGTGA, per germline.